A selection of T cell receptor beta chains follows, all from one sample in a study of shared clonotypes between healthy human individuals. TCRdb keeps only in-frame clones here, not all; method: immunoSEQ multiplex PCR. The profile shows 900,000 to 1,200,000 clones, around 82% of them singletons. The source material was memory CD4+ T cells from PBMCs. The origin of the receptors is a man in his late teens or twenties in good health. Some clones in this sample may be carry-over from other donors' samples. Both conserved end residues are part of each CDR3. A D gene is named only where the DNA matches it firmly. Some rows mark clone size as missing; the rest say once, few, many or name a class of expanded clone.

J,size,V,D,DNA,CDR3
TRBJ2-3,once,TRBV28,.,TGTGCCAGCAGTTTAGCGGGAACTAGCACAGATACGCAGTATTTT,CASSLAGTSTDTQYF
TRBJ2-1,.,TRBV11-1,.,TGTGCCAGCAGCCCAGTAGCTGCCAGCTCCTACAATGAGCAGTTCTTC,CASSPVAASSYNEQFF
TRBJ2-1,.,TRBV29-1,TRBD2,TGCAGCGGGCTAGCGGGGGCCTCCTACAATGAGCAGTTCTTC,CSGLAGASYNEQFF
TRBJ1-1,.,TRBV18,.,TGTGCCAGCTCACCACCGTGGGACACTGAAGCTTTCTTT,CASSPPWDTEAFF
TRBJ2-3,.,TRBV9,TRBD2,TGTGCCAGCAGCGTAGGGCGGGAGTGGGGTAACGGAGATACGCAGTATTTT,CASSVGREWGNGDTQYF
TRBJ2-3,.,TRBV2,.,TGTGCCAGCAGTGTCAGAGATACGCAGTATTTT,CASSVRDTQYF
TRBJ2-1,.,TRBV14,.,TGTGCCAGCAGCCAAGGTTGGGTTTACAATGAGCAGTTCTTC,CASSQGWVYNEQFF
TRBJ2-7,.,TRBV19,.,TGTGCCAGTAAAACAGGTCCGGATACCTACGAGCAGTACTTC,CASKTGPDTYEQYF
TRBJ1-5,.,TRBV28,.,TGTGCCAGCAGTTCCTCCTGGACCCAGCCCCAGCATTTT,CASSSSWTQPQHF
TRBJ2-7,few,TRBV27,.,TGTGCCAGCAGTTTCTCACTTATTTTAGTCGACGAGCAGTACTTC,CASSFSLILVDEQYF